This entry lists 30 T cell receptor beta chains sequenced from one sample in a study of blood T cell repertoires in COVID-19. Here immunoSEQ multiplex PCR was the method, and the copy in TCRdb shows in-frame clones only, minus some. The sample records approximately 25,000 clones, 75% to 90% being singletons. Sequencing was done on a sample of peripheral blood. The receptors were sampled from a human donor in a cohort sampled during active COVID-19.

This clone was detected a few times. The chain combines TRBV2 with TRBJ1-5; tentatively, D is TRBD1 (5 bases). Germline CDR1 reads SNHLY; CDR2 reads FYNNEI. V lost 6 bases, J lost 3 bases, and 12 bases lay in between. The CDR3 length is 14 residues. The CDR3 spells CASRPWGDNQPQHF. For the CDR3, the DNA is TGTGCCAGCAGGCCCTGGGGGGACAATCAGCCCCAGCATTTT.

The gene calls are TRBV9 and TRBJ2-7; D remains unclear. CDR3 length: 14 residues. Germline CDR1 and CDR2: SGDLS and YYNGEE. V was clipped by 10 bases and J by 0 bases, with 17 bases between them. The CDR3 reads CALIVARFSYEQYF. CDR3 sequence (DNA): TGTGCCCTCATCGTGGCAAGATTCTCCTACGAGCAGTACTTC.

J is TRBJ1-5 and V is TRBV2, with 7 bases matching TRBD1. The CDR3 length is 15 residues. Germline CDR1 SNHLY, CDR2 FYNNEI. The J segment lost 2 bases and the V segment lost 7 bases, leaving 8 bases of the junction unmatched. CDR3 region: CASTRQGGGNQPQHF. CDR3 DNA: TGTGCCAGCACAAGACAGGGCGGGGGCAATCAGCCCCAGCATTTT.

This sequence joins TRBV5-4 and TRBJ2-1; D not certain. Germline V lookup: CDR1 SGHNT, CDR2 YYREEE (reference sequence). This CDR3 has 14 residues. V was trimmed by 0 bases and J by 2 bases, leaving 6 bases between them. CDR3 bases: TGTGCCAGCAGCTTGGACGTAGCCTACAATGAGCAGTTCTTC. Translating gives CASSLDVAYNEQFF.

CDR3 coding DNA: TGTGCCAGCAGTCCGGGACTAGCGGGAATGCAGTATTTT. Protein sequence: CASSPGLAGMQYF. The rearrangement joins TRBV6-5 to TRBJ2-3, with TRBD2 identical over 13 bases. Germline V gene lookup returns CDR1 MNHEY and CDR2 SVGAGI. With 5 bases clipped from V and 11 bases from J, the junction kept 4 bases outside the gene matches. CDR3 length equals 13 residues.

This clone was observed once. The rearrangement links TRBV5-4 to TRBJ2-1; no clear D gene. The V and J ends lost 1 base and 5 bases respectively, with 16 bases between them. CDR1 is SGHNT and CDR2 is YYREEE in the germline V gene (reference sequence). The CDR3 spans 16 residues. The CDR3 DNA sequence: TGTGCCAGCAGCTTGTCGATGGGTACTACGAACAATGAGCAGTTCTTC. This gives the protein CASSLSMGTTNNEQFF.

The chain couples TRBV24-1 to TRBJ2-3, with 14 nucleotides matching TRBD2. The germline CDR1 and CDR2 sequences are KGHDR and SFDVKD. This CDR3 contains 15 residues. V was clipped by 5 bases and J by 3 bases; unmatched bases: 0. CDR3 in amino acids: CATSGTSGGTDTQYF. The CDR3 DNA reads TGTGCCACCAGTGGGACTAGCGGGGGGACAGATACGCAGTATTTT.

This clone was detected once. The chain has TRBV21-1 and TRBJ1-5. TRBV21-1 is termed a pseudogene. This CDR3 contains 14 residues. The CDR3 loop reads CASSRERSPQPQHF. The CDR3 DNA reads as TGTGCCAGCAGCCGAGAGCGGAGTCCCCAGCCCCAGCATTTT.

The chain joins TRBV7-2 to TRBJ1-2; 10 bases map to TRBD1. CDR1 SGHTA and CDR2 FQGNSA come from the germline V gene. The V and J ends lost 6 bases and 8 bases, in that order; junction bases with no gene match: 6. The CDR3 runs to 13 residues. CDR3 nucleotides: TGTGCCAGCAGGTCGCCGACAGGGGGCGGCTACACCTTC. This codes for CASRSPTGGGYTF.

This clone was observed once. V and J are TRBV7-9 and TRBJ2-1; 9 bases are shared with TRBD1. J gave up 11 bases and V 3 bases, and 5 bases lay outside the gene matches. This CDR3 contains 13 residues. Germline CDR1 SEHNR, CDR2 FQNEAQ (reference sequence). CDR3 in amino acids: CASSFPGTGQQFF. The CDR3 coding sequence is TGTGCCAGCAGCTTCCCCGGGACAGGGCAGCAGTTCTTC. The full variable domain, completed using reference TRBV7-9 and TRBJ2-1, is DTGVSQNPRHKITKRGQNVTFRCDPISEHNRLYWYRQTLGQGPEFLTYFQNEAQLEKSRLLSDRFSAERPKGSFSTLEIQRTEQGDSAMYLCASSFPGTGQQFFGPGTRLTVL.

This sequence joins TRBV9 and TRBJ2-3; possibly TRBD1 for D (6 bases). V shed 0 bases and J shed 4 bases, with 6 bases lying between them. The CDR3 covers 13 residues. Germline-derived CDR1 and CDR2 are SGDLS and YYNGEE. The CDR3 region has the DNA TGTGCCAGCAGCGTAGGGGGGCCAGATACGCAGTATTTT. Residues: CASSVGGPDTQYF.

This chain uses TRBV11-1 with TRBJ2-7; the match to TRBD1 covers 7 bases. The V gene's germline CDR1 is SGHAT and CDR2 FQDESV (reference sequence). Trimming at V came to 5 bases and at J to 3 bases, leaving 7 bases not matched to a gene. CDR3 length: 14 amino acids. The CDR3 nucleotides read TGTGCCAGCAGCCAAGGGGACAGTCACTACGAGCAGTACTTC. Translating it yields CASSQGDSHYEQYF.

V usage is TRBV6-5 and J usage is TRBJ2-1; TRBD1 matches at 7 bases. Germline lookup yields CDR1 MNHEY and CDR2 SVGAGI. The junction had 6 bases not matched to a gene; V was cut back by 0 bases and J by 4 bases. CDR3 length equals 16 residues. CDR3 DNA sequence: TGTGCCAGCAGTTACTCGAAAGGGGGCTGGTACAATGAGCAGTTCTTC. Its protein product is CASSYSKGGWYNEQFF.

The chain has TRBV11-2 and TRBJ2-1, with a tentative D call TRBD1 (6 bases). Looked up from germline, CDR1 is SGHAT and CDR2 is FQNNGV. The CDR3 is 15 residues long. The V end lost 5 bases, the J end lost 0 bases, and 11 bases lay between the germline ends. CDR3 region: CASSKDRNSYNEQFF. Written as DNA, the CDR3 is TGTGCCAGCAGCAAAGACAGGAACTCCTACAATGAGCAGTTCTTC.

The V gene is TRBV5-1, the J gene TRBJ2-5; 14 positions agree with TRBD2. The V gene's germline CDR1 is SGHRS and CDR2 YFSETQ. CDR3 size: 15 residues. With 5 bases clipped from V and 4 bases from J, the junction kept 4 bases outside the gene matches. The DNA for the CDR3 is TGCGCCAGCAGAGCCGGGACTAGCGGGGGAGAGACCCAGTACTTC. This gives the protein CASRAGTSGGETQYF.

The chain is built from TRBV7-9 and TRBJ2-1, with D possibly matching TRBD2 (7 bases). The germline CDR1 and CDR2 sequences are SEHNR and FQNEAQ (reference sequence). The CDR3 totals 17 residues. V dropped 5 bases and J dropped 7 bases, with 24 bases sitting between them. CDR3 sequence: CASSRPPASGGGNEQFF. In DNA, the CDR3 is TGTGCCAGCAGCCGGCCTCCCGCTAGCGGAGGGGGGAATGAGCAGTTCTTC.

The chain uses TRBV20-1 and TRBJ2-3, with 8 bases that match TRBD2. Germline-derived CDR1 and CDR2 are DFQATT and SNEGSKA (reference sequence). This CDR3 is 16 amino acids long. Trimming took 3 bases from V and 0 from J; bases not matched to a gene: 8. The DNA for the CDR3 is TGCAGTGCTAGTGAGCGGGGGAAAACTAGCACAGATACGCAGTATTTT. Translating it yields CSASERGKTSTDTQYF.

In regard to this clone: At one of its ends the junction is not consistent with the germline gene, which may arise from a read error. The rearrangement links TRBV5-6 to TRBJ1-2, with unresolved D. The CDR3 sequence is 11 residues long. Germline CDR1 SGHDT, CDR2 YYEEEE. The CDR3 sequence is CASSLEQLAAF. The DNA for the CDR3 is TGTGCCAGCAGCTTGGAACAGCTAGCCGCCTTC.

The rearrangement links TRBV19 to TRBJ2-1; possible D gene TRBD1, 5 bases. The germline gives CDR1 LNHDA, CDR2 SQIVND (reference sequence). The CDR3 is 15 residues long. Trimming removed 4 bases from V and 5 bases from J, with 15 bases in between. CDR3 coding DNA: TGTGCCAGTAGTAAGGGGCTGGGTTACGACAATGAGCAGTTCTTC. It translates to CASSKGLGYDNEQFF.

The CDR3 here is CASSYPGTSGSSYNEQFF. In DNA form, the CDR3 reads TGTGCCAGCAGCTATCCCGGGACTAGCGGGAGTTCCTACAATGAGCAGTTCTTC. The rearrangement uses TRBV7-3 and TRBJ2-1, with 14 bases aligning to TRBD2. The V gene end was trimmed by 4 bases and the J gene end by 1 base; junction bases not matched to a gene: 6. Germline V gene lookup returns CDR1 SGHTA and CDR2 FQGTGA. The CDR3 has 18 amino acids.

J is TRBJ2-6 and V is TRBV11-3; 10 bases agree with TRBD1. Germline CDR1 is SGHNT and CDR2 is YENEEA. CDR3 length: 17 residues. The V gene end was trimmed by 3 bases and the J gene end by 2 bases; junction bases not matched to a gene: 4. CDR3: CASSFAGTGAGANVLTF. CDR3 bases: TGTGCCAGCAGCTTCGCCGGGACAGGGGCTGGGGCCAACGTCCTGACTTTC.

Written as DNA, the CDR3 is TGCGCCAGCAGCTTGAAGCGGGAAAACAATGAGCAGTTCTTC. It translates to CASSLKRENNEQFF. The chain couples TRBV5-1 to TRBJ2-1; 7 bases map to TRBD2. The CDR3 is 14 amino acids. Germline CDR1 reads SGHRS; CDR2 reads YFSETQ. With 1 base clipped from V and 5 bases from J, the junction kept 3 bases outside the gene matches.

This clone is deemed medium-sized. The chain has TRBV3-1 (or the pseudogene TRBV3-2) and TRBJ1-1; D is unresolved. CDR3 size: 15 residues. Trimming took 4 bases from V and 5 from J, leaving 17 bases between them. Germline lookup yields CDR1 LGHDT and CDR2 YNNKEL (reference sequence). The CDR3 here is CASSPLHSCGTEAFF. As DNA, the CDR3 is TGTGCCAGCAGCCCTTTGCACAGTTGTGGTACTGAAGCTTTCTTT.

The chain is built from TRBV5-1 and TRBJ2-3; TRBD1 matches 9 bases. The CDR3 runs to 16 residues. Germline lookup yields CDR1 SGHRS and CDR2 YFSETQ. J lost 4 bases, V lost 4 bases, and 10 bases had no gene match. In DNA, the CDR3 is TGCGCCAGCAGCACTGGTGGGACAGGGTTAGCAGATACGCAGTATTTT. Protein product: CASSTGGTGLADTQYF.

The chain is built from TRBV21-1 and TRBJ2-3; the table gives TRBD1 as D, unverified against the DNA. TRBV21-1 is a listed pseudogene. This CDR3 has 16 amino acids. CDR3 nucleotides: TGTGCCAGCAGCAAAGGGGGCAGTACCGAACCAGATACGCAGTATTTT. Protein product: CASSKGGSTEPDTQYF.

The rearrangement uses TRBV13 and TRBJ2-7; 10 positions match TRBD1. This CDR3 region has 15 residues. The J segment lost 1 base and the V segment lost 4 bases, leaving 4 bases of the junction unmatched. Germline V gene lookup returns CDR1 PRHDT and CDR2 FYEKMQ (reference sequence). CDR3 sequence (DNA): TGTGCCAGCAGCTCGGGACAGGGGACTTCCTACGAGCAGTACTTC. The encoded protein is CASSSGQGTSYEQYF.

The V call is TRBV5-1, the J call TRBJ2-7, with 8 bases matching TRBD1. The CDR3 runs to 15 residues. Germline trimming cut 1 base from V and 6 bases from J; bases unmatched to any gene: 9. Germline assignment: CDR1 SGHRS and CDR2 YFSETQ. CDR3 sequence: CASSLLAGGSSEQYF. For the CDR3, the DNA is TGCGCCAGCAGCTTGTTGGCAGGGGGCTCCAGCGAGCAGTACTTC.

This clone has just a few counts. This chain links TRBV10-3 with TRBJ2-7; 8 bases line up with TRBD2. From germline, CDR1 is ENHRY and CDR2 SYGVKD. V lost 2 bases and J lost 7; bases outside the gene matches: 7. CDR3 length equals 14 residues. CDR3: CAISEGGRSREQYF. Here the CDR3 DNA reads TGTGCCATCAGTGAGGGCGGGAGGTCGAGGGAGCAGTACTTC.

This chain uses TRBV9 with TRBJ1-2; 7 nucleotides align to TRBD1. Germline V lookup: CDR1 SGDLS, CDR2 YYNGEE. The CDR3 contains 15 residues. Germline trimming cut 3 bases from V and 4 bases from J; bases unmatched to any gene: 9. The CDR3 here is CASSESQGVRYGYTF. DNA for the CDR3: TGTGCCAGCAGCGAAAGCCAGGGGGTCCGCTATGGCTACACCTTC.

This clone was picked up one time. CDR3: CAGTGGYDYGYTF. CDR3 DNA: TGTGCCGGGACAGGGGGCTACGACTATGGCTACACCTTC. The rearrangement uses TRBV6-5 and TRBJ1-2; 12 positions match TRBD1. V trimming: 11 bases; J trimming: 3 bases; junction bases outside the gene matches: 4. Looked up from germline, CDR1 is MNHEY and CDR2 is SVGAGI. There are 13 residues in the CDR3.